The source of this T cell receptor (beta chain) is a study of shared clonotypes between healthy human individuals (TCRdb year 2020). Regarding the complete study: The cohort comprised a couple of women and a few men aged 18 to 49 years. For each donor, CD4 naive and CD4 memory were each given three plates, CD8 naive was given two plates, and CD8 memory was given one plate. Blood TCR repertoires of about 5 healthy adults were deeply sequenced to estimate repertoire size and the extent of clonotype sharing between individuals. Libraries were prepared and TCR repertoires were sequenced by different laboratories using diverse techniques, in order to increase sequencing depth and limit assay-specific biases. Between about 0.85 and 9.5 billion PBMCs per donor were obtained by leukapheresis.

A note on this clone: Its antigen specificity is not known. It has no much larger one-base neighbor in the sample; base qualities were not kept.

Broader findings and caveats from the paper: Because the study included a small number of donors, the genetic and exposure-history diversity represented was limited. Compared with non-shared clonotypes, the clonotypes found in all four sorted-subset donors had higher generation probabilities. About 4.5% of naive CD4, approximately 3.7% of naive CD8, roughly 2.5% of memory CD4, and less than 0.45% of memory CD8 clonotypes were shared across a few donors. Sampling was limited to blood, and TCR repertoires in tissue likely differ from TCR repertoires in blood. Pairwise subsampling led to the expectation that sequencing depth would affect the degree of clonotype sharing among donors. Incomplete sequencing was indicated by rarefaction of sorted-subset datasets, despite the large sequencing depth. Naive subsets generally had larger estimated clonotype richness than memory subsets did.

Donors were healthy HIV-negative adults with no recently reported acute infections or vaccinations. Only Caucasian adults living in Nashville, Tennessee, USA were represented among the donors. CD4+ T cells were enriched by magnetic negative selection; naive cells were then positively selected on CD45RA, and the negative fraction formed the memory subset. Blood was collected by leukapheresis, and PBMCs were isolated by Ficoll-Histopaque density gradient centrifugation and then cryopreserved in liquid nitrogen vapor phase. Analytical flow cytometry was used to check the purity and quantity of every magnetically sorted T cell population. Each sorted fraction had its genomic DNA isolated and then quantified by UV absorbance on a Nanodrop 2000c. From cysteine to phenylalanine, the CDR3 is 14 amino acids long. Kept here is only the CDR3 DNA, which spans 42 bases and is read in frame from base 1. V is pruned by 4 bases and J by 11 bases, leaving 8 bases of the junction without a gene match. The germline V gene provides CDR1 KGHSH and CDR2 LQKENI.

Using the deep immunoSEQ assay, TCR CDR3 regions were amplified from genomic DNA by multiplex PCR. Genomic DNA extracted from each cell subset was distributed evenly over all wells of several immunoSEQ 96-well plates, and each plate served as one replicate. Each replicate PCR for sorted subsets received roughly 0.2 ug genomic DNA, equal to roughly 29,000 T cell genomes. The purified libraries were quantified using a Qubit 3.0 fluorometer, sized with a Bioanalyzer 2100, and then quantified again using the KAPA Library Quantification kit. Each immunoSEQ 96-well plate was sequenced on its own single-read 150-cycle Illumina NextSeq 550 flow cell. As for the original processing: Because the immunoSEQ output held only junctional sequences and lacked quality scores, the filtering could not match the filtering applied to full-length reads. Sequences were annotated with PyIR, a Python wrapper for IgBLAST v1.9, and V/J genes and CDR3 were assigned using IMGT germline references. Reads were removed for weak V/J assignments (E-value above 1e-6), missing CDR3, stop codons, out-of-frame junctions, or ambiguous translated residues. V3J clonotypes were defined as sequences sharing an identical inferred V gene, J gene, and CDR3 amino acid sequence. Percentage overlap between repertoires was calculated by dividing the number of shared unique clonotypes by the size of the smaller repertoire. RTK rarefaction, the Chao1 estimator, and Recon v2.1 estimates of unobserved clonotypes were used to assess repertoire richness. Generation probabilities for all TCRbeta clonotypes obtained by the gDNA method from several donors were computed using OLGA. Not all clones reach the TCRdb copy of this immuneACCESS table, which keeps in-frame sequences only. Checked studies attribute under half of the gap to unresolved V genes and leave the rest unexplained. V and J calls plus clone size are reproduced from that table; the DNA served to infer D and trimming. The sample includes a few million clones, with just over 90% observed a single time. Roughly 0.36% of the sample goes to the ten largest clones.

This receptor chain uses TRBV18 and TRBJ1-3; 10 of the junction bases match TRBD1. This receptor was obtained from a man younger than 35 in good health. Some clones in this sample may be carry-over from other donors' samples. The sample consisted of naive CD4+ T cells from PBMCs. This sample's cell subset or site label indicates: CD45RA+ positively selected. The CDR3 is CASSRGQGQFAIYF. The nucleotides are TGTGCCAGCTCACGGGGACAGGGGCAATTCGCCATATATTTT.